Each of the 3 T cell receptor beta chains below was sequenced from the same sample in a study of T-cell reconstitution after alpha-beta-depleted transplantation in children. Unique molecular identifiers were used in preparing the TCRbeta library. MiXCR, run by TCRdb on the PCR reads, gives a single entry per CDR3 protein. In the table there are under 300,000 distinct CDR3 sequences, roughly 10% of which are singletons. This material consisted of peripheral blood, taken 180 days after TCRalphabeta/CD19-depleted stem cell transplant. These receptors came from a male patient aged 2-9 years who had a stem cell transplant for chronic granulomatous disease, so the T cells may come from the graft donor.

This clonotype was seen many times. The chain recombines TRBV9 with TRBJ2-2, with D perhaps matching TRBD2 (7 bases). The CDR3 has 15 residues. Germline loops: CDR1 SGDLS, CDR2 YYNGEE. Deletions cut 3 bases from V and 4 bases from J, with 13 bases between. The CDR3 DNA reads as TGTGCCAGCAGCGCTAGGGGGGGCATCACCGGGGAGCTGTTTTTT. Translation gives CASSARGGITGELFF.

This clonotype was recorded a few times. The rearrangement uses TRBV20-1 and TRBJ2-1; 8 nucleotides match TRBD2. The CDR3 length is 15 residues. With 6 bases clipped from V and 2 bases from J, the junction kept 9 bases outside the gene matches. Germline V gives CDR1 DFQATT, CDR2 SNEGSKA (reference sequence). The CDR3 protein is CSAPSTLAAYNEQFF. CDR3 in DNA: TGCAGTGCCCCCTCGACACTAGCGGCCTACAATGAGCAGTTCTTC.

This clonotype was observed at least ten times. The chain links TRBV15 to TRBJ2-2; 10 bases match TRBD2. Germline trimming cut 0 bases from V and 4 bases from J; bases unmatched to any gene: 5. CDR1 is LNHNV and CDR2 is YYDKDF in the germline V gene (reference sequence). The CDR3 spans 17 residues. In nucleotides, the CDR3 is TGTGCCACCAGCAGAGACCGACTAGCGGGTCTCACCGGGGAGCTGTTTTTT. It translates to CATSRDRLAGLTGELFF.